This T cell receptor (beta chain) appears in the sequencing data of a study of blood T cell repertoires in COVID-19. Background on the study: Collection of acute and convalescent COVID-19 samples took place in the United States, Italy and Spain. Sources were T cells, B-cell-depleted T cells, or PBMCs; the material itself was cDNA or gDNA.

As processed by the authors: The assay estimated nucleated cells by amplifying reference gene primers. The table came from immunoSEQ multiplex PCR; TCRdb's copy has only in-frame clones and leaves some out. The V and J calls and the clone size are those of that table, but D and trimming were determined from the DNA. The table shows approximately 45,000 clones, with around 85% occurring only once. The V and J ends lost 4 bases and 1 base respectively, with 11 bases between them. Per the germline V gene, CDR1 is SGDLS and CDR2 is YYNGEE. CDR3 length equals 15 residues. The chain joins TRBV9 to TRBJ2-2, with D tentatively TRBD1 (5 bases). This receptor was identified in a woman aged 80 or over with acute or convalescent COVID-19. Sequenced sample: peripheral blood. The CDR3: CASSLGHQNTGELFF. CDR3 coding DNA: TGTGCCAGCAGCCTTGGACATCAGAACACCGGGGAGCTGTTTTTT. Looking up the rest from reference TRBV9 and TRBJ2-2 gives the full variable domain: DSGVTQTPKHLITATGQRVTLRCSPRSGDLSVYWYQQSLDQGLQFLIQYYNGEERAKGNILERFSAQQFPDLHSELNLSSLELGDSALYFCASSLGHQNTGELFFGEGSRLTVL.